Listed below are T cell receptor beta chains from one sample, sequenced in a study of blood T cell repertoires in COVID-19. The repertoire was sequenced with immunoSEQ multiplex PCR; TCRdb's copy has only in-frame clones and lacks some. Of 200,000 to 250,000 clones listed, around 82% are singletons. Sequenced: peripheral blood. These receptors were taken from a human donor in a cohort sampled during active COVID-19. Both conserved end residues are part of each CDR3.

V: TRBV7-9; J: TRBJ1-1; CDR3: CASSLERTGEAFF
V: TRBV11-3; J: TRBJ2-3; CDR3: CASSLDSLTDTQYF
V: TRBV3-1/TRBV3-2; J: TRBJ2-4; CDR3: CASSQLSQAAKNIQYF
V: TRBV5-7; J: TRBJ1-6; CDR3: CASSPPSGTLHF
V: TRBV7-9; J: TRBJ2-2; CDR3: CASSLLNTGELFF
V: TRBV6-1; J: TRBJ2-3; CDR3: CASSGLAGVASTDTQYF
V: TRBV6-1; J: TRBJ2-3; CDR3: CASSEADGPSGGYF
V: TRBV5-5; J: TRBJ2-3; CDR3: CASSGAGVRRTDTQYF
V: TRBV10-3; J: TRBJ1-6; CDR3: CAIKPGQRNSPLHF
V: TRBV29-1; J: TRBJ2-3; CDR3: CSVEGGREGLSDTQYF
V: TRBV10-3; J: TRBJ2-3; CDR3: CAISGDRGTDTQYF
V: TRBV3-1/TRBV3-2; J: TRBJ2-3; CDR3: CASSQFLAGDTQYF
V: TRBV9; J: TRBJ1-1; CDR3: CASSVSPGTTKAFF
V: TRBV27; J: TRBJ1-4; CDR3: CASRPVGFSGNEKLFF
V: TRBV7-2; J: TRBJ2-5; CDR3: CASSTGLAGGQETQYF
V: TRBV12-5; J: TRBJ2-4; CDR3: CASGLVAGGEKNIQYF
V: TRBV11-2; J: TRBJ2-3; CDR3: CASSLGRYTDTQYF
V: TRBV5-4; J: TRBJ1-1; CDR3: CASSLAGGGGTEAFF
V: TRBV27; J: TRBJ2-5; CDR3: CASSLFGSGTQETQYF
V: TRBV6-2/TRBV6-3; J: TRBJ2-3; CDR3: CASSYELAGGLGSTDTQYF
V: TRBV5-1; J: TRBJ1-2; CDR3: CASSLAGDYGYTF
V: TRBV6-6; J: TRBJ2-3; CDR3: CASSPWDTSRDTQYF
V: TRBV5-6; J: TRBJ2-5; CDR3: CASSPGIVETQYF
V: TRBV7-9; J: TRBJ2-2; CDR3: CASSLRTAGGGELFF
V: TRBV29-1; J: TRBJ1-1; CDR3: CSVAGQLTEAFF
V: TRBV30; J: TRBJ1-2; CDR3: CALQGSSGYTF
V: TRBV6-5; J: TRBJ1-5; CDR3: CASKGQPYGPQHF
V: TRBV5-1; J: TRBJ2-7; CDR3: CASSEAGVSGTRLEQYF
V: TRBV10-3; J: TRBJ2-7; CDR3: CAISEGQGGADEQYF
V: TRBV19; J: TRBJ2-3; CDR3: CASSRLGGWARGTDTQYF
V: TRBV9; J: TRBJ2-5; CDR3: CASSGGRVSQETQYF
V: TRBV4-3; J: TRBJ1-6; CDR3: CASSQETGYNSPLHF
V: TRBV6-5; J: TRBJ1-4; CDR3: CASRGGSRSEKLFF
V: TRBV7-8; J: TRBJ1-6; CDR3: CASSLDRVSPLHF
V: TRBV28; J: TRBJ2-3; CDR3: CASSSRGSGSTDTQYF
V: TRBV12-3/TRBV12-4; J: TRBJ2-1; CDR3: CASSLRGEQFF
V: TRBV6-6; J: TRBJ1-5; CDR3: CASSYDRDNQPQHF
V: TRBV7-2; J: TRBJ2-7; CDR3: CASSPRRTSYEQYF
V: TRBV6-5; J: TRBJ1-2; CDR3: CASNGRQATAYGYTF
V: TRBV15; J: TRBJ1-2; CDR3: CATSRQDYGYTF
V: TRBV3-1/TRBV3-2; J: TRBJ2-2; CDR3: CASSQDIQFTGELFF
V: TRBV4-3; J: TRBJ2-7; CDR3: CASSSFLAAGASSYEQYF
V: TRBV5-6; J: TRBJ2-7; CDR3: CASSLFQGSGRVGYF
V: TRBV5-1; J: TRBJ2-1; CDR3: CASSLRPSDSYNEQFF
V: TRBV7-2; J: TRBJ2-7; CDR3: CASRGGLAGSYEQYF
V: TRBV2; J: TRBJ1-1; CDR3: CASSEWGLNTEAFF
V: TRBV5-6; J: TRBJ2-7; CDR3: CASSLDRDEQYF
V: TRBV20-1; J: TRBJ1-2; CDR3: CSASEGRDGYTF
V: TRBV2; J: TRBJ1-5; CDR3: CASSLGLYQPQHF
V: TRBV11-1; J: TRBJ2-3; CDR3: CASSSRTGAWDTQYF